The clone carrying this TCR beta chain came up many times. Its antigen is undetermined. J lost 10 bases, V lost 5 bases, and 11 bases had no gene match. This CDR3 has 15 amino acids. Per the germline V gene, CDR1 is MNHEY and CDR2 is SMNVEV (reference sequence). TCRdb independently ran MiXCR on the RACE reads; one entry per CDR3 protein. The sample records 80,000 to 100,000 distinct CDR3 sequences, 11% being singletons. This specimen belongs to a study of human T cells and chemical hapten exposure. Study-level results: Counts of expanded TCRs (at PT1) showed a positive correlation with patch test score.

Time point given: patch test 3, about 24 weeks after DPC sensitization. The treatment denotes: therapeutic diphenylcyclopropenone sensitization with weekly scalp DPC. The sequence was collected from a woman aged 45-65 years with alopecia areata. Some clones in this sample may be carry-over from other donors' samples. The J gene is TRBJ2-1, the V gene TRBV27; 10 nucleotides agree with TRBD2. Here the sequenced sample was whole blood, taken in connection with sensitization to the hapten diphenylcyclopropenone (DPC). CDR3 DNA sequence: TGTGCCAGCAGTACCGGACTAGCGGCCCGCTCAGAGCAGTTCTTC. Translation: CASSTGLAARSEQFF.